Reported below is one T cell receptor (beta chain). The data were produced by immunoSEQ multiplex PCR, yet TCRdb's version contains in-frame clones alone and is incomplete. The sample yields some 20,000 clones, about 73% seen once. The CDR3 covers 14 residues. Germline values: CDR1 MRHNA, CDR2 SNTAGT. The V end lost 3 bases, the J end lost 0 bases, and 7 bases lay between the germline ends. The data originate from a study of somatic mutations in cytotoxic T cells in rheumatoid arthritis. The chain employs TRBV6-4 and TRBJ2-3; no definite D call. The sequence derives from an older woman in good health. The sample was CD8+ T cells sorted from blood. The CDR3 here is CASSEVGSTDTQYF. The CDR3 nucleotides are TGTGCCAGCAGTGAAGTGGGGAGCACAGATACGCAGTATTTT.